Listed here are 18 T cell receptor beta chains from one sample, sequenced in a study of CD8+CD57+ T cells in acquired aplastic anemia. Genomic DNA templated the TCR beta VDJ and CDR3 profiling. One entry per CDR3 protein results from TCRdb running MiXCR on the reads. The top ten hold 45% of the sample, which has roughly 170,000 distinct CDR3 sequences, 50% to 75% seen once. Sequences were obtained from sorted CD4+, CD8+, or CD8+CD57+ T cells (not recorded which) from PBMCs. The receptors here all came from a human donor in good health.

The CDR3 DNA reads TGCAGTGCTAGCCAACAGGATCAGCCCCAGCATTTT. It specifies CSASQQDQPQHF. The chain has TRBV20-1 and TRBJ1-5; weak D call: TRBD1 (5 bases). CDR1 and CDR2 from the germline V gene are DFQATT and SNEGSKA (reference sequence). V was clipped by 3 bases and J by 5 bases, with 8 bases between them. The CDR3 totals 12 residues.

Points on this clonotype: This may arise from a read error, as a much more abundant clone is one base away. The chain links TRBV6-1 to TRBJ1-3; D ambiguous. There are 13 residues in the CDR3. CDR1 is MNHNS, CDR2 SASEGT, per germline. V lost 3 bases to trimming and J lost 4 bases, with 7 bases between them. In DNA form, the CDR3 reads TGTGCCAGCAGTGACGGGGTCGGAAACACCATATATTTT. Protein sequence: CASSDGVGNTIYF.

CDR3 loop: CASSLMDSYGYTF. The DNA of the CDR3 is TGCGCCAGCAGCTTGATGGACAGCTATGGCTACACCTTC. The rearrangement links TRBV5-1 to TRBJ1-2; tentatively, D is TRBD1 (6 bases). The germline CDR1 and CDR2 sequences are SGHRS and YFSETQ. There are 13 residues in the CDR3. The V gene lost 1 base and the J gene lost 4 bases, with 8 bases spanning the gap.

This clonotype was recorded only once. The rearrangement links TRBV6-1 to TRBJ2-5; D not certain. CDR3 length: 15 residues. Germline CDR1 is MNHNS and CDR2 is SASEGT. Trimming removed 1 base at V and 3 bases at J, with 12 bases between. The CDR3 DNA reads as TGTGCCAGCAGTGAAGGAGGCTTCAGCGAAGAGACCCAGTACTTC. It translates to CASSEGGFSEETQYF.

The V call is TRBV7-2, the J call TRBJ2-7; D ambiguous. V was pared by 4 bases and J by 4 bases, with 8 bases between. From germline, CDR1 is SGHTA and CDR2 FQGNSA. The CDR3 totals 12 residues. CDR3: CASSSSPYEQYF. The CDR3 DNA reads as TGTGCCAGCAGCTCCTCCCCTTACGAGCAGTACTTC.

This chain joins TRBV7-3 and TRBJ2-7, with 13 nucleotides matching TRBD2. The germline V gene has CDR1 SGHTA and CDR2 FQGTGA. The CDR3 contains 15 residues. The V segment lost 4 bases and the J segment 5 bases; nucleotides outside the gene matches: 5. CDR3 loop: CASSSGLAGRDEQYF. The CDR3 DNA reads TGTGCCAGCAGCTCGGGACTAGCGGGGAGGGACGAGCAGTACTTC.

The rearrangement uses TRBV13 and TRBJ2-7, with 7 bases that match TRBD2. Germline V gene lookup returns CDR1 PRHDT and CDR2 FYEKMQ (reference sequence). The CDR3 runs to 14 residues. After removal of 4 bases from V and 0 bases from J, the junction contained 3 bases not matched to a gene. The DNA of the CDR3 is TGTGCCAGCAGCTCGCGGGGGAGCTCCTACGAGCAGTACTTC. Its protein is CASSSRGSSYEQYF.

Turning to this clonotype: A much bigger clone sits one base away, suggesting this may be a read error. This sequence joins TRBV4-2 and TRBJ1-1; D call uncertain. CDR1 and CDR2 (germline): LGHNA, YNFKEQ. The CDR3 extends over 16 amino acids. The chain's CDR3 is CSSSQGQQLSNTEAFF. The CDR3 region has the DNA TGTTCCAGCAGCCAAGGGCAACAGTTATCAAACACTGAAGCTTTCTTT.

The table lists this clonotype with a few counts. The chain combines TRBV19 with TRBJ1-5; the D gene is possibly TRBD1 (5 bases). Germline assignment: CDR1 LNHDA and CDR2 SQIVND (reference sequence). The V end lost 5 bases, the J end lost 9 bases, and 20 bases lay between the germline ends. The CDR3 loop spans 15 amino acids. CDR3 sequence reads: CASSSIGTSPMPQHF. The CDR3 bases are TGTGCCAGTAGTTCCATCGGGACCTCCCCCATGCCCCAGCATTTT.

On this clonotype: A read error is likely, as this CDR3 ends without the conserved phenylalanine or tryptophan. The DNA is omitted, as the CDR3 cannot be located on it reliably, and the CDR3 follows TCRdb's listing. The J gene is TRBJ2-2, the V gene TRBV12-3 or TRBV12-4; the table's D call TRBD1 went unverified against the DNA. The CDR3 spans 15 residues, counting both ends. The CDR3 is CASRGTGANTGELEA.

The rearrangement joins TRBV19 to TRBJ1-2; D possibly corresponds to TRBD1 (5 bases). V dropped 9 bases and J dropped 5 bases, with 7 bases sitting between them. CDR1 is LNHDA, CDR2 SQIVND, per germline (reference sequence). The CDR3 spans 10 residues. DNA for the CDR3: TGTGCCAGCGGGGGTTATGGCTACACCTTC. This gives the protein CASGGYGYTF.

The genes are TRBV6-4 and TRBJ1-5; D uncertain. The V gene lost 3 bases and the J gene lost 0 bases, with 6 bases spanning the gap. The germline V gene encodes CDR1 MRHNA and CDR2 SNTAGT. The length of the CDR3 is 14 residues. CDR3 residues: CASSEAPSNQPQHF. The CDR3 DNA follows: TGTGCCAGCAGTGAGGCACCTAGCAATCAGCCCCAGCATTTT.

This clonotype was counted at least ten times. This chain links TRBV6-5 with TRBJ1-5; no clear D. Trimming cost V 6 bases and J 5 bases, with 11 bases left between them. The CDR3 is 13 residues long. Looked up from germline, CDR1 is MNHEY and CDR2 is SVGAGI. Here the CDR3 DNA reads TGTGCCAGCAGGTCGTCCTGGTATCAGCCCCAGCATTTT. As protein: CASRSSWYQPQHF.

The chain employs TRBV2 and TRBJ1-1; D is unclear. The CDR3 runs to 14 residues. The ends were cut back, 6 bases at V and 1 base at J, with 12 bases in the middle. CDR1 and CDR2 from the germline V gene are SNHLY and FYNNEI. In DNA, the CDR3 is TGTGCCAGCAGGAGTAAGATCACGAACACTGAAGCTTTCTTT. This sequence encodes CASRSKITNTEAFF. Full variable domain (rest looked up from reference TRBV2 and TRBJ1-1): EPEVTQTPSHQVTQMGQEVILRCVPISNHLYFYWYRQILGQKVEFLVSFYNNEISEKSEIFDDQFSVERPDGSNFTLKIRSTKLEDSAMYFCASRSKITNTEAFFGQGTRLTVV.

The CDR3 region is CASSSSGHPYEQYF. The CDR3 DNA is TGTGCCAGCAGTTCTAGCGGGCATCCCTACGAGCAGTACTTC. The chain employs TRBV7-2 and TRBJ2-7; TRBD2 matches at 8 bases. The CDR3 covers 14 residues. The germline gives CDR1 SGHTA, CDR2 FQGNSA. J lost 2 bases, V lost 6 bases, and 6 bases had no gene match.

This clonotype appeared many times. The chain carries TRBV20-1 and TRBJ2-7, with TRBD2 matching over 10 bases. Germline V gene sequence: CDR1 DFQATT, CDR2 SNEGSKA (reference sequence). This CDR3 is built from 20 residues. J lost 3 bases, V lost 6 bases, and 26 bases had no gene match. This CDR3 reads CSAPSVGVAGGVSGVYEQYF. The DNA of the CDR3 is TGCAGTGCCCCTTCCGTGGGGGTAGCGGGGGGCGTCTCGGGGGTCTACGAGCAGTACTTC.

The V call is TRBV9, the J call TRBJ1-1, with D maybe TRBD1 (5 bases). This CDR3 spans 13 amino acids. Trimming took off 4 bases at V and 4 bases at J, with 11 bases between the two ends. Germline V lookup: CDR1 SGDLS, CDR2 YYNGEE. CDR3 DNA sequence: TGTGCCAGCAGCCTTGGGACGAGCACTGAAGCTTTCTTT. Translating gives CASSLGTSTEAFF.

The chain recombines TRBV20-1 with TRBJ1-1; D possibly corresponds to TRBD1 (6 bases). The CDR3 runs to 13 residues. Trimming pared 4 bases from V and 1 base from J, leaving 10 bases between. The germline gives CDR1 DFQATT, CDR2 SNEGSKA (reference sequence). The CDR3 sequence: CSAIKTGNTEAFF. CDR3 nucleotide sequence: TGCAGTGCTATAAAGACAGGGAACACTGAAGCTTTCTTT.